This T cell receptor beta chain was captured in a study of T cells in Graves' hyperthyroidism and ophthalmopathy. The investigators amplified TCR beta CDR3 regions from RNA transcripts. The HTBI primer set served for first-round RT-PCR of the TCR CDR3. Each CDR3 protein is one row after TCRdb ran MiXCR on the multiplex PCR reads. The sample carries 600,000 to 700,000 distinct CDR3 sequences, roughly 15% recorded once. Trimming stripped 4 bases from V and 4 bases from J, with 11 bases between. The CDR3 covers 14 residues. Germline loops: CDR1 SGHRS, CDR2 YFSETQ. This chain uses TRBV5-1 with TRBJ2-2; D remains ambiguous. This receptor was identified in a woman aged 40 to 50 with Graves' ophthalmopathy. Sequenced sample: blood. The CDR3 DNA is TGCGCCAGCAGCCTTAGACCGGGCACCGGGGAGCTGTTTTTT. It is translated as CASSLRPGTGELFF.